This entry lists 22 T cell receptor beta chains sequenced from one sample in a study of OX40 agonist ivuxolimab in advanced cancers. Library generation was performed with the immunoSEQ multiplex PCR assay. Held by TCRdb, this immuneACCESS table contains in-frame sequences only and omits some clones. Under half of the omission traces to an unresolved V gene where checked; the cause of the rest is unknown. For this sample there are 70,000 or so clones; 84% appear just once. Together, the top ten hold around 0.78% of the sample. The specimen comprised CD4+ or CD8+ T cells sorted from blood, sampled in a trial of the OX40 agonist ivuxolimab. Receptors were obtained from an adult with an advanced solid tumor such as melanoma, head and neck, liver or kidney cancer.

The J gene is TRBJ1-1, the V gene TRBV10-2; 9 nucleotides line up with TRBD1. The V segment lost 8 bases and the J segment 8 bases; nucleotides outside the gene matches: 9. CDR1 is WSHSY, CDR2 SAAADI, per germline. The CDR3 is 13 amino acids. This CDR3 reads CASLGQGPGEAFF. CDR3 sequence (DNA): TGCGCCAGCCTCGGACAGGGGCCGGGGGAAGCTTTCTTT.

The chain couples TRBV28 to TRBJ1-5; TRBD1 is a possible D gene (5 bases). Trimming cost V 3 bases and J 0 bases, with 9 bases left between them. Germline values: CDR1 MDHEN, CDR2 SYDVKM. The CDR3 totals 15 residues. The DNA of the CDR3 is TGTGCCAGCAGTTTTAGGCAGGGTAGCAATCAGCCCCAGCATTTT. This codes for CASSFRQGSNQPQHF.

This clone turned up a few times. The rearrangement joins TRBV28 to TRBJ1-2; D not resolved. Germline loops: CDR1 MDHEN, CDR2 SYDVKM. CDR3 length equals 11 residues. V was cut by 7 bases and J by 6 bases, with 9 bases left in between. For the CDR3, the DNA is TGTGCCAGCACTCACAGCCATGGCTACACCTTC. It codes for CASTHSHGYTF.

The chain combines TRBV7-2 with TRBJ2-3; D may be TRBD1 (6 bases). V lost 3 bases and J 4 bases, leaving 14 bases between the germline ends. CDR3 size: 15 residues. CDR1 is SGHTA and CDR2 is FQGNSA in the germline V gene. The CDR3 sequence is CASSFQQGRSDTQYF. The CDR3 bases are TGTGCCAGCAGCTTCCAACAGGGAAGGTCAGATACGCAGTATTTT.

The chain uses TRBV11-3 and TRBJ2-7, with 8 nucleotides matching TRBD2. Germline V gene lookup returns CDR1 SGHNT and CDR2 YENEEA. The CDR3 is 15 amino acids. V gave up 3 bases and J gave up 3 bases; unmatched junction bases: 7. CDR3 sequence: CASSFGSGSDYEQYF. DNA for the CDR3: TGTGCCAGCAGCTTTGGCAGCGGGAGTGACTACGAGCAGTACTTC.

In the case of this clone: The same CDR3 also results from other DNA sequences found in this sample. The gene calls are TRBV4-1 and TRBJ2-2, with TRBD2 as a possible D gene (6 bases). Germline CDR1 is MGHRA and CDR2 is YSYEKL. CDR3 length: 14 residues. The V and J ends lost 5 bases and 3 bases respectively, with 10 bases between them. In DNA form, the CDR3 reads TGCGCCAGCAGCTTACGGAGGGACACCGGGGAGCTGTTTTTT. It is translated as CASSLRRDTGELFF.

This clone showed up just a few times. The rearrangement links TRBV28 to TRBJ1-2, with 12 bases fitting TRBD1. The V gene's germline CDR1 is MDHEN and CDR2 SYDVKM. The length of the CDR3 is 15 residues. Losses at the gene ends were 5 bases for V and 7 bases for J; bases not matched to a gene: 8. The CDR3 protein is CASSETGTGGFGYTF. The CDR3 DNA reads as TGTGCCAGCAGTGAGACCGGGACAGGGGGCTTTGGCTACACCTTC.

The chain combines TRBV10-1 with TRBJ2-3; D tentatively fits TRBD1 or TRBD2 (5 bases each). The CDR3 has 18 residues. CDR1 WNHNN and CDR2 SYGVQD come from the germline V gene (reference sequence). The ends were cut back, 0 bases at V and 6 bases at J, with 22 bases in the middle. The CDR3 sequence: CASSESTVRGQRWDTQYF. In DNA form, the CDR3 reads TGCGCCAGCAGTGAGTCGACTGTGAGGGGCCAGAGGTGGGATACGCAGTATTTT.

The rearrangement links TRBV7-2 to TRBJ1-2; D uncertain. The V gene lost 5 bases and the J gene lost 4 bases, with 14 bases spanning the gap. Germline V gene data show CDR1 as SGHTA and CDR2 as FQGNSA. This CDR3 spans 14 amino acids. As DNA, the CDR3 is TGTGCCAGCAGCCGGTCCCAGCCTATCTATGGCTACACCTTC. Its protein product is CASSRSQPIYGYTF.

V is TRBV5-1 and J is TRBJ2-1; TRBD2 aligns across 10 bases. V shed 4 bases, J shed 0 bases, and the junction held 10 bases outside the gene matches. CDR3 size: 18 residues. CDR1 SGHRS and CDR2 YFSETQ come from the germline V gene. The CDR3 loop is CASSQLGGLAASYNEQFF. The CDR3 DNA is TGCGCCAGCAGCCAACTCGGTGGACTAGCGGCCTCCTACAATGAGCAGTTCTTC.

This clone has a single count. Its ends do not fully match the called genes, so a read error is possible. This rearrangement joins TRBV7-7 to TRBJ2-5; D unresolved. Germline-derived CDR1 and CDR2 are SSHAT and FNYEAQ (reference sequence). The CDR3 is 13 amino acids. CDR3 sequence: CASSLGDKETQYF. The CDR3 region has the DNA TGTGCTAGCAGCTTAGGAGACAAAGAGACCCAGTACTTC.

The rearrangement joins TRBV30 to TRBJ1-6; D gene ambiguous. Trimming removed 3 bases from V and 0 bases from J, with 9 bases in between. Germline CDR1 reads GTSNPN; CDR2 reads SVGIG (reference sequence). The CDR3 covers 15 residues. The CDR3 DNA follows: TGTGCCTGGAGAGCAACGCACTCCTATAATTCACCCCTCCACTTT. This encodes CAWRATHSYNSPLHF.

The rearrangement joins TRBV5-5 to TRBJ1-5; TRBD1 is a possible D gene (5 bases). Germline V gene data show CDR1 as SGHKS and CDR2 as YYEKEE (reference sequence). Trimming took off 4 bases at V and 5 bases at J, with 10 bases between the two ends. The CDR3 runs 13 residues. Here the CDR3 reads CASSPGPHQPQHF. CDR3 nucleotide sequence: TGTGCCAGCAGCCCGGGACCTCATCAGCCCCAGCATTTT. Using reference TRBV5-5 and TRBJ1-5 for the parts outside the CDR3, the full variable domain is DAGVTQSPTHLIKTRGQQVTLRCSPISGHKSVSWYQQVLGQGPQFIFQYYEKEERGRGNFPDRFSARQFPNYSSELNVNALLLGDSALYLCASSPGPHQPQHFGDGTRLSIL.

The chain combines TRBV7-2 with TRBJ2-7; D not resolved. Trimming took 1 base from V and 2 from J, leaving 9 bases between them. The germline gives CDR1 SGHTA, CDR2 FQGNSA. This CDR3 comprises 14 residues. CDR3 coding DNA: TGTGCCAGCAGCTTAGTAACAGAAACCTACGAGCAGTACTTC. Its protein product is CASSLVTETYEQYF.

CDR3 protein: CASSPKPTGGTEAFF. DNA of the CDR3: TGTGCCAGCAGCCCCAAACCGACAGGGGGCACTGAAGCTTTCTTT. The chain couples TRBV27 to TRBJ1-1; 9 bases are a match to TRBD1. Germline values: CDR1 MNHEY, CDR2 SMNVEV (reference sequence). The CDR3 is made up of 15 amino acids. V lost 6 bases and J lost 4; bases outside the gene matches: 9.

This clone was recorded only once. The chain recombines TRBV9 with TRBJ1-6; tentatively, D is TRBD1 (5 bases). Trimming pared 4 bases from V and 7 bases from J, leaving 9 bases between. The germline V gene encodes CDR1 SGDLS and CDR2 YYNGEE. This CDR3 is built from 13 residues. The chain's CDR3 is CASSLRQNSPLHF. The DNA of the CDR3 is TGTGCCAGCAGCCTCCGACAGAATTCACCCCTCCACTTT.

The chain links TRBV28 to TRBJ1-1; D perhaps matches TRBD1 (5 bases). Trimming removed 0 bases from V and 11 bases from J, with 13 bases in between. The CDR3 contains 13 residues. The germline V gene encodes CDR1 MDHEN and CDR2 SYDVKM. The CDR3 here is CASSLWGDPRAFF. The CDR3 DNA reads TGTGCCAGCAGTTTATGGGGGGACCCTAGGGCTTTCTTT.

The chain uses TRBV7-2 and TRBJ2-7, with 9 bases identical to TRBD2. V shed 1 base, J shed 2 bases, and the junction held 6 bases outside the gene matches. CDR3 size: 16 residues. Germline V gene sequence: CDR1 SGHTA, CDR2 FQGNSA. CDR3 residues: CASSLGHGGGAYEQYF. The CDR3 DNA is TGTGCCAGCAGCTTAGGTCATGGCGGGGGGGCCTACGAGCAGTACTTC.

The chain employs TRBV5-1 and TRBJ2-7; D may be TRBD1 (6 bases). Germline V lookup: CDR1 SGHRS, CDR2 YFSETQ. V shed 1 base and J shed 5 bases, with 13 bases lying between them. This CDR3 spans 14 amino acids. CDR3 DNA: TGCGCCAGCAGCTTGTGGCCAGGGGTGAACGAGCAGTACTTC. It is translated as CASSLWPGVNEQYF.

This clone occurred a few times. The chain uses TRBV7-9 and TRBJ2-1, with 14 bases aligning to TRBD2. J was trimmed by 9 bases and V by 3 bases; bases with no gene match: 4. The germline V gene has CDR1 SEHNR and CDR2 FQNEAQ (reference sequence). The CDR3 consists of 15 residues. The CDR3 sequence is CASSFGLAGGTEQFF. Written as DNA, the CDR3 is TGTGCCAGCAGCTTCGGACTAGCGGGGGGAACTGAGCAGTTCTTC.

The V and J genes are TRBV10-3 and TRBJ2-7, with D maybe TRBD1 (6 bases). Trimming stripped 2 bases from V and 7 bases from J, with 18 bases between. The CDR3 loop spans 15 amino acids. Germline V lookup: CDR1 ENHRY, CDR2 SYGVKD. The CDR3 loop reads CAISEPRTAQGEQYF. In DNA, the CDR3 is TGTGCCATCAGTGAGCCAAGGACAGCCCAGGGGGAGCAGTACTTC.

The CDR3 loop is CASSSLTRGHEQYF. The CDR3 DNA reads TGTGCCAGCAGCTCGTTGACCAGGGGCCACGAGCAGTACTTC. The chain is built from TRBV13 and TRBJ2-7; D is perhaps TRBD1 (6 bases). Per the germline V gene, CDR1 is PRHDT and CDR2 is FYEKMQ (reference sequence). The CDR3 sequence is 14 residues long. V shed 4 bases and J shed 5 bases, with 15 bases lying between them.